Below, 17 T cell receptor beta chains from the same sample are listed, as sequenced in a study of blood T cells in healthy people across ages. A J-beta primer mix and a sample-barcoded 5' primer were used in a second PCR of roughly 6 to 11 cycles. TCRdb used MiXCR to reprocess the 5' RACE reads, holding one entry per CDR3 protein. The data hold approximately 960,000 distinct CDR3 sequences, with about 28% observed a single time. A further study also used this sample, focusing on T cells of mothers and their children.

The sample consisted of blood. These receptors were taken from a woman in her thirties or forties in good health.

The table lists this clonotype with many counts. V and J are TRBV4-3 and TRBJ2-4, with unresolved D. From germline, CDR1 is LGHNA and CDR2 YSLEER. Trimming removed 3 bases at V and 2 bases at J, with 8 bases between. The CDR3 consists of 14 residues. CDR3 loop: CASSQGRSKNIQYF. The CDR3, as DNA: TGCGCCAGCAGCCAGGGTAGATCCAAAAACATTCAGTACTTC.

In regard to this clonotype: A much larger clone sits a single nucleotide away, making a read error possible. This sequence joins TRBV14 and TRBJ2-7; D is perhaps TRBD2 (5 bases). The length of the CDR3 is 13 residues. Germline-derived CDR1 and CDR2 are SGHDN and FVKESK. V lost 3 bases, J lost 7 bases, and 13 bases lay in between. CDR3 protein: CASSQLGEPEQYF. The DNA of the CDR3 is TGTGCCAGCAGCCAGCTGGGAGAACCAGAGCAGTACTTC. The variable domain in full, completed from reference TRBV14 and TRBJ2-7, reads EAGVTQFPSHSVIEKGQTVTLRCDPISGHDNLYWYRRVMGKEIKFLLHFVKESKQDESGMPNNRFLAERTGGTYSTLKVQPAELEDSGVYFCASSQLGEPEQYFGPGTRLTVT.

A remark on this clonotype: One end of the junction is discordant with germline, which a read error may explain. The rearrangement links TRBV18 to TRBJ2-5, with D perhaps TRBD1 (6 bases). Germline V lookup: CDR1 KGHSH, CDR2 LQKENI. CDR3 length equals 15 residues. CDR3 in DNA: TGTGCCAGCTCACCACAGAGACAGGCTCAAGGGACCCAGTACTTC. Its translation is CASSPQRQAQGTQYF. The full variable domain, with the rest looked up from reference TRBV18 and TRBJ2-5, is NAGVMQNPRHLVRRRGQEARLRCSPMKGHSHVYWYRQLPEEGLKFMVYLQKENIIDESGMPKERFSAEFPKEGPSILRIQQVVRGDSAAYFCASSPQRQAQGTQYFGPGTRLLVL.

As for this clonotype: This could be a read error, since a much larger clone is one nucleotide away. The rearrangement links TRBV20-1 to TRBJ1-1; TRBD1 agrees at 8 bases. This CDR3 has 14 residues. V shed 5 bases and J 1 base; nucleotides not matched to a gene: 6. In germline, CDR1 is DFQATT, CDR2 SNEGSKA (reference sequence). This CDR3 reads CSAPGQGANTEAFF. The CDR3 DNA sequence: TGCAGTGCTCCTGGGCAGGGGGCGAACACTGAAGCTTTCTTT.

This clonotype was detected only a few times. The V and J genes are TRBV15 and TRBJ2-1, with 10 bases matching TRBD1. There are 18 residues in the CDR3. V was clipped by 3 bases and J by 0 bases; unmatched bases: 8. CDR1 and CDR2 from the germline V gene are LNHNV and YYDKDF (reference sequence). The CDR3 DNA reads TGTGCCACCAGCAGCGGGACAGGGGTCTCTATCTCCTACAATGAGCAGTTCTTC. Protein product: CATSSGTGVSISYNEQFF.

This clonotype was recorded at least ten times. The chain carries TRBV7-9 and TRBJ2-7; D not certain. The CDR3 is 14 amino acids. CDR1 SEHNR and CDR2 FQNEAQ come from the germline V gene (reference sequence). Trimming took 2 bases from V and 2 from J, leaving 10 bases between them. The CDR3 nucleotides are TGTGCCAGCAGCTTAAATGGTTCTCCCTACGAGCAGTACTTC. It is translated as CASSLNGSPYEQYF.

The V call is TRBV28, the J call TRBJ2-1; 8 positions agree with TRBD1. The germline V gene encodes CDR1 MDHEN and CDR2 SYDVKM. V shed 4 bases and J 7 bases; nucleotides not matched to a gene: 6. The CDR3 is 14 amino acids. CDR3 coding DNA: TGTGCCAGCAGTTCCGGACAGGGCGGGAATGAGCAGTTCTTC. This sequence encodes CASSSGQGGNEQFF.

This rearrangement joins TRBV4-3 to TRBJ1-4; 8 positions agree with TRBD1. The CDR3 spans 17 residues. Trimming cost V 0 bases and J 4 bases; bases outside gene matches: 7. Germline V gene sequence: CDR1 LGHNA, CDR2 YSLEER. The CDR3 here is CASSQEARGRRNEKLFF. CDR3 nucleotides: TGCGCCAGCAGCCAAGAGGCCAGGGGGCGCCGTAATGAAAAACTGTTTTTT.

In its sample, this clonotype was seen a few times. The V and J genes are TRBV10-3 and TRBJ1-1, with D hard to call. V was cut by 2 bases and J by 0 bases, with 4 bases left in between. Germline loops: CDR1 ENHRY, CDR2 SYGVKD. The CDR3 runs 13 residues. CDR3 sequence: CAISEAVNTEAFF. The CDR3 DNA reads TGTGCCATCAGTGAGGCGGTGAACACTGAAGCTTTCTTT.

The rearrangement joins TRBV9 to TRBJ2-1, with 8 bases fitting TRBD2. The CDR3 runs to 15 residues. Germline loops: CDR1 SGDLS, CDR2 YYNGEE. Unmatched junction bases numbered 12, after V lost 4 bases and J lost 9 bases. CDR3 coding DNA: TGTGCCAGCAGCCCCATTGTCGGGGGGGCGGCTGAGCAGTTCTTC. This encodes CASSPIVGGAAEQFF.

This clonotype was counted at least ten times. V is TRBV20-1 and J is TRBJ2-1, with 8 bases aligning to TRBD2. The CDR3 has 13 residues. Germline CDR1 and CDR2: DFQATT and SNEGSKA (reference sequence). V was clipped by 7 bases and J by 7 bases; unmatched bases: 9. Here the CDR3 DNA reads TGCAGTGGCGCGGGGGGACGTGAAAATGAGCAGTTCTTC. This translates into CSGAGGRENEQFF.

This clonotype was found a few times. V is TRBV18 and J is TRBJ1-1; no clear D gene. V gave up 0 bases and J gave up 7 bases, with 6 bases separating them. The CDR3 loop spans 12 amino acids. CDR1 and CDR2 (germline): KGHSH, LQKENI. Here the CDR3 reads CASSPPSREAFF. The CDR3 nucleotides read TGTGCCAGCTCACCACCCTCCCGTGAAGCTTTCTTT.

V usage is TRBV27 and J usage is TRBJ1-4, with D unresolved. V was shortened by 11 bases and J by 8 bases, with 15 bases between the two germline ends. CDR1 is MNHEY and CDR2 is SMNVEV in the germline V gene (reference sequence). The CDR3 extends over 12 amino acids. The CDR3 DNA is TGTGCCGTTCCGGGGAAACGGGAAAAACTGTTTTTT. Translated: CAVPGKREKLFF. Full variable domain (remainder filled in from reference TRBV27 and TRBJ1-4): EAQVTQNPRYLITVTGKKLTVTCSQNMNHEYMSWYRQDPGLGLRQIYYSMNVEVTDKGDVPEGYKVSRKEKRNFPLILESPSPNQTSLYFCAVPGKREKLFFGSGTQLSVL.

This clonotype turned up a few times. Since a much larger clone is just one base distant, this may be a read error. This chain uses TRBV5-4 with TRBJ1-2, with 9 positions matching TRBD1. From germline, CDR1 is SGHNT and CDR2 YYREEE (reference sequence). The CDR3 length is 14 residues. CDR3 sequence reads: CAGSLDRGSDGYTF. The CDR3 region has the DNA TGTGCCGGCAGCCTAGACAGGGGGAGCGATGGCTACACCTTC.

The CDR3 spells CASSWGLVGSYNEQFF. CDR3 nucleotides: TGCGCCAGCAGCTGGGGACTGGTCGGATCCTACAATGAGCAGTTCTTC. The chain recombines TRBV5-1 with TRBJ2-1; D is possibly TRBD2 (6 bases). This CDR3 region has 16 residues. Trimming took 3 bases from V and 1 from J, leaving 14 bases between them. Germline values: CDR1 SGHRS, CDR2 YFSETQ.

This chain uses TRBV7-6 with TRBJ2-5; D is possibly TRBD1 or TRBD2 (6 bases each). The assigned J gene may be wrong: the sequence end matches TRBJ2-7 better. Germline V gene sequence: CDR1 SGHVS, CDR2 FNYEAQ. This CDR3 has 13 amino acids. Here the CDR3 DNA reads TGTGCCAGCAGCTCCCCGGGGGCGCTCGAGCAGTACTTC. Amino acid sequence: CASSSPGALEQYF.

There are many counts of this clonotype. In nucleotides, the CDR3 is TGTGCCAGCAGGAGACTACAAAGCACAGATACGCAGTATTTT. This codes for CASRRLQSTDTQYF. This rearrangement joins TRBV12-3 or TRBV12-4 to TRBJ2-3; the D gene is possibly TRBD2 (5 bases). V gave up 6 bases and J gave up 0 bases, with 10 bases separating them. The CDR3 totals 14 residues.